This T cell receptor beta chain was sequenced during a study of T cells in narcolepsy. Study-wide context: Enrolled donors included narcolepsy type 1 or type 2 patients and healthy controls. Study-wide results and caveats: Autoreactive clonotypes reportedly recurred in blood of same and different patients, not controls. HCRT-specific and TRIB2-specific autoreactive clonotypes appeared among same-patient CSF and blood CD4+ clonotypes. Autoreactive clone sequences were missing from some blood memory CD4+ repertoires.

The CDR3 runs 11 residues. CDR1 and CDR2 (germline): SGHDN, FVKESK. With 1 base removed from V and 6 bases from J, the gap between germline ends came to 4 bases. Clones were sequenced by immunoSEQ multiplex PCR, and TCRdb holds only the in-frame ones, with some missing. This sample has 25,000 to 35,000 clones; 80% to 90% occur once, and the top ten carry approximately 1%. About this clone: Its matching antigen is unknown.

The sample was memory (CD45RA-) CD4+ T cells from blood. The gene calls are TRBV14 and TRBJ2-7; D remains unclear. The sequence came from a human donor in good health. The chain's CDR3 is CASSQVSEQYF. The CDR3 DNA follows: TGTGCCAGCAGCCAAGTTTCCGAGCAGTACTTC. Full variable domain (missing parts from reference TRBV14 and TRBJ2-7): EAGVTQFPSHSVIEKGQTVTLRCDPISGHDNLYWYRRVMGKEIKFLLHFVKESKQDESGMPNNRFLAERTGGTYSTLKVQPAELEDSGVYFCASSQVSEQYFGPGTRLTVT.